The rows below give T cell receptor beta chains drawn from one sample of a study of CD8+CD57+ T cells in acquired aplastic anemia. One entry per CDR3 protein, called by TCRdb with MiXCR from the reads. This table holds about 180,000 distinct CDR3 sequences, approximately 48% found once. The specimen was sorted CD4+, CD8+, or CD8+CD57+ T cells (not recorded which) from PBMCs. Receptors originate from a human donor with aplastic anemia. The CDR3 runs from the conserved cysteine through the conserved F or W. Fields, in order: J gene, V gene, CDR3 protein.

TRBJ1-5 | TRBV12-3/TRBV12-4 | CASSLALQGGQPQHF
TRBJ2-1 | TRBV12-3/TRBV12-4 | CASSFVRGMVLAAYNEQFF
TRBJ2-3 | TRBV12-3/TRBV12-4 | CASNLIADTQYF
TRBJ1-6 | TRBV7-6 | CASSSGSGSPLHF
TRBJ2-7 | TRBV30 | CAWSGDYEQYF
TRBJ1-2 | TRBV6-5 | CASSYGSTFYGYTF
TRBJ2-3 | TRBV10-3 | CAISSGLGPDTQYF
TRBJ1-3 | TRBV28 | CASNRGTASSGNTIYF
TRBJ1-6 | TRBV7-6 | CASSFDRNSPLHF
TRBJ1-6 | TRBV3-1 | CASSQRGTYNSPLHF
TRBJ1-4 | TRBV9 | CASSVGGTGKLFF
TRBJ2-3 | TRBV5-4 | CASSLPPAGRTDTQYF
TRBJ2-5 | TRBV29-1 | CSVEADQETQYF
TRBJ1-2 | TRBV5-1 | CASSFDTFNYGYTF
TRBJ1-1 | TRBV2 | CASSEGENTEAFF
TRBJ2-7 | TRBV20-1 | CSARKVYEQYF
TRBJ1-6 | TRBV10-3 | CAISPGQGGSPLHF
TRBJ2-6 | TRBV5-1 | CASSVAGTADSGANVLTF
TRBJ2-3 | TRBV20-1 | CSASIRGRVDTQYF
TRBJ1-1 | TRBV29-1 | CSVGPGSNMNTEAFF
TRBJ2-7 | TRBV11-2 | CASSRSSGSNYEQYF
TRBJ2-5 | TRBV10-3 | CAISLAQETQYF
TRBJ2-3 | TRBV19 | CASSSSGGGTDTQYF
TRBJ1-5 | TRBV7-2 | CASSPSGDQPQHF
TRBJ1-1 | TRBV4-2 | CASSPLDRPNTEAFF
TRBJ1-2 | TRBV19 | CASSIDGTGVRGYTF
TRBJ1-6 | TRBV6-1 | CASSEEGRAPAPLHF
TRBJ1-6 | TRBV5-6 | CASSPRQGYGSPLHF
TRBJ1-2 | TRBV10-2 | CASGEERGVRGYTF
TRBJ2-5 | TRBV9 | CASSVGTHIETQYF
TRBJ2-7 | TRBV15 | CATSRDMIGQYF
TRBJ2-7 | TRBV20-1 | CSAGDRHNSYEQYF
TRBJ2-3 | TRBV20-1 | CSATGISSTDTQYF